This T cell receptor beta chain was retrieved from a study of blood T cell repertoires in COVID-19. In the study overall: Samples representing acute and convalescent COVID-19 were sourced from the United States, Italy and Spain. The analysed material was cDNA or gDNA that came from T cells, B-cell-depleted T cells, or PBMCs.

Assay: immunoSEQ multiplex PCR; the TCRdb copy retains only in-frame clones and omits some. The table has fewer than 350,000 clones, over 75% seen once. Clinical histories supplied by participants themselves formed the basis of cohort assignment. The CDR3 extends over 16 amino acids. V dropped 0 bases and J dropped 2; count of bases not matched to a gene: 1. The germline gives CDR1 MNHEY, CDR2 SVGAGI. The TCR comes from a woman in her twenties or thirties who had recovered from COVID-19. Material: PBMCs or T cells enriched from blood (not recorded which). The chain recombines TRBV6-5 with TRBJ2-5; 12 nucleotides match TRBD2. CDR3 protein: CASSYSLAGGQETQYF. The DNA of the CDR3 is TGTGCCAGCAGTTACTCCCTAGCGGGAGGGCAAGAGACCCAGTACTTC.